There are many counts of the clone carrying this T cell receptor (beta chain). The source of the sample is a study of T cells after yellow fever vaccination. Trimming removed 3 bases from V and 1 base from J; junction bases left unmatched: 5. The CDR3 sequence is 17 residues long. From germline, CDR1 is KGHSH and CDR2 LQKENI. TCRdb fed the 5' RACE reads into MiXCR, producing one record per CDR3 protein. In the table there are 80,000 to 100,000 distinct CDR3 sequences, about 8.2% of which are singletons. The sample was CD8+ T cells not binding an NS4B(214-222) dextramer, sorted from PBMCs, taken around 15 days after the first yellow fever vaccination. This TCR was recovered from a man younger than 35 who received the YFV17D yellow fever vaccine. The V call is TRBV18, the J call TRBJ2-2; the match to TRBD2 covers 10 bases. The CDR3 coding sequence is TGTGCCAGCTCACCGCCTAGCGGGGGATGGAACACCGGGGAGCTGTTTTTT. It translates to CASSPPSGGWNTGELFF.